Each of the 5 T cell receptor beta chains below was sequenced from the same sample in a study of blood T cell repertoires in COVID-19 (dated by TCRdb to the early 2020s). Receptor amplification or capture employed the immunoSEQ multiplex PCR assay. The source is immuneACCESS, and TCRdb retained only in-frame sequences with V and J called. Part of the clones is not carried over; for the studies checked, unresolved V genes explain less than half of this, and the remainder is unexplained. A total of 150,000 to 200,000 clones appear in this sample, 70% to 90% of them only once. 9.5% to 13% of the sample lies in the top ten. The sample comprised peripheral blood. The receptors derive from a human donor with active or convalescent COVID-19. The donor label of this sample is uncertain.

The chain recombines TRBV6-5 with TRBJ2-1; D gene ambiguous. CDR1 MNHEY and CDR2 SVGAGI come from the germline V gene. This CDR3 is 11 amino acids long. The V end was cut by 7 bases, the J end by 9 bases, with 10 bases between. The chain's CDR3 is CASKGTGEQFF. CDR3 nucleotides: TGTGCCAGCAAAGGTACGGGTGAGCAGTTCTTC.

The genes are TRBV12-3 or TRBV12-4 and TRBJ1-2, with a tentative D call TRBD1 (6 bases). Trimming removed 9 bases at V and 3 bases at J, with 14 bases between. The CDR3 sequence is 13 residues long. CDR3 nucleotides: TGTGCCAGTAGGCCAGGGGCTGACTATGGCTACACCTTC. Protein product: CASRPGADYGYTF.

This clone has a handful of counts. The genes are TRBV6-5 and TRBJ1-2; 7 nucleotides align to TRBD1. This CDR3 has 15 amino acids. Germline V gene lookup returns CDR1 MNHEY and CDR2 SVGAGI. The V gene end was trimmed by 5 bases and the J gene end by 2 bases; junction bases not matched to a gene: 8. The DNA for the CDR3 is TGTGCCAGCAGTCCCTTCGGGACAGCCAACTATGGCTACACCTTC. Translation: CASSPFGTANYGYTF.

The V call is TRBV7-2, the J call TRBJ1-4, with 7 bases identical to TRBD1. Germline assignment: CDR1 SGHTA and CDR2 FQGNSA. V lost 5 bases and J lost 8; bases outside the gene matches: 11. The CDR3 sequence is 15 residues long. The CDR3 bases are TGTGCCAGCAGCCCTCCGGAACAGGGGCACGAAAAACTGTTTTTT. The encoded protein is CASSPPEQGHEKLFF.

The chain employs TRBV28 and TRBJ1-5; D unresolved. V lost 5 bases, J lost 0 bases, and 8 bases lay in between. The length of the CDR3 is 14 residues. The germline V gene encodes CDR1 MDHEN and CDR2 SYDVKM. In DNA, the CDR3 is TGTGCCAGCAGTCCACAGCTTAGCAATCAGCCCCAGCATTTT. This sequence encodes CASSPQLSNQPQHF.